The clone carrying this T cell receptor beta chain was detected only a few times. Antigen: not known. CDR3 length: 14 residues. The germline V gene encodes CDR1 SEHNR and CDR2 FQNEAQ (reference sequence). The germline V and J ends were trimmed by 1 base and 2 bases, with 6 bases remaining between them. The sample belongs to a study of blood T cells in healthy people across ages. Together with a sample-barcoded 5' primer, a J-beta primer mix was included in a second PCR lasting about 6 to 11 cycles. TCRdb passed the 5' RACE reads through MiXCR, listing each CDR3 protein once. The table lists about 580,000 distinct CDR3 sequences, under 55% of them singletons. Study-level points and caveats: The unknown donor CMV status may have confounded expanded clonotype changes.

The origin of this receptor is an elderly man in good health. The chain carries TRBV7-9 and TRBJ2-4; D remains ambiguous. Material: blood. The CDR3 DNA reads TGTGCCAGCAGCTTAGTTTCTACCAAAAACATTCAGTACTTC. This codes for CASSLVSTKNIQYF. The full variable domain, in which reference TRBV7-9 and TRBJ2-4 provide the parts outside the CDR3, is DTGVSQNPRHKITKRGQNVTFRCDPISEHNRLYWYRQTLGQGPEFLTYFQNEAQLEKSRLLSDRFSAERPKGSFSTLEIQRTEQGDSAMYLCASSLVSTKNIQYFGAGTRLSVL.